This T cell receptor (beta chain) was sequenced during a study of blood T cell repertoires in COVID-19 (dated by TCRdb to 2020 to 2021). Looking at the study overall: Samples covering the acute and convalescent phases of COVID-19 were provided by collaborators in the United States, Italy and Spain. The samples were drawn from the first 160 participants of the ongoing ImmuneRACE study and from 1,254 subjects provided by 6 global collaborators. A de-identified subject ID, COVID-19 status, age in years and sex were almost always included in the sample metadata. The dataset comprised deeply sampled blood TCRbeta repertoires from subjects exposed to, actively infected with, or recovered from COVID-19. Where HLA class I and class II types were available, the types were taken from metadata supplied by the sample provider, not from assay-based typing. The prospective study material was composed of cDNA or gDNA derived from T cells, B-cell-depleted T cells, or PBMCs. The repertoires were made available in a free public database intended to serve as a resource for research on the immune response to SARS-CoV-2. What the work shows at the level of the full study, not this receptor alone: How much clinical and demographic metadata was included differed by source and by participant, and the metadata was provided uncurated.

One collaborating source in Seattle enrolled patients while the patients were actively infected and followed the patients over time throughout the course of disease. Each collaborating institution followed its own protocols to collect whole blood in K2EDTA tubes. Collaborator samples were shipped for TCRbeta analysis as frozen whole blood, isolated PBMCs, or DNA extracted from either sample type. There are 16 amino acids in the CDR3, from cysteine to phenylalanine inclusive. The only DNA kept is the CDR3, 48 bases in frame from the first base. According to the germline V gene, CDR1 reads SGHAT and CDR2 reads FQNNGV. The V end loses 5 bases and the J end loses 0 bases, and a stretch of 13 bases separates them. TCRbeta CDR3 regions were amplified from genomic DNA by means of the immunoSEQ Assay, a bias-controlled multiplex PCR. Under the source paper's analysis protocol: The number of nucleated cells in each sample was estimated by amplification of reference gene primers within the assay. Sequence reads were collapsed and filtered to measure the absolute abundance of every unique TCRbeta CDR3 rearrangement. For each sample, productive Simpson clonality was calculated as the square root of Simpson's diversity index over productive rearrangements. The table was pulled from immuneACCESS by TCRdb, which kept in-frame rearrangements only. Such tables lose some clones; where checked, under half of the loss comes from unresolved V genes, and the rest has no known cause. V and J calls and clone size are copied from that table; D and trimming were computed from the DNA. For this sample there are around 170,000 clones; approximately 86% appear just once. Of the sample, 0.55% to 0.6% is held by the ten largest clones.

Notes on this clone: Its antigen target is currently unknown. No base-level quality is on record; no much larger clone is a single base apart.

The V and J genes are TRBV11-2 and TRBJ1-4, and the D gene may be TRBD1, 5 bases matching. Sample: peripheral blood. The TCR was taken from a man aged 55 to 69 with COVID-19, enrolled during active disease. The sequenced DNA: TGTGCCAGCAGCGCCGGACACGAGGCAACTAATGAAAAACTGTTTTTT. Protein translation: CASSAGHEATNEKLFF.